A selection of T cell receptor beta chains follows, all from one sample in a study of T-cell memory formation after mild COVID-19. TCRdb independently ran MiXCR on the 5' RACE reads; one entry per CDR3 protein. The sample consists of over 500,000 distinct CDR3 sequences, approximately 15% of them appearing once. The sample was PBMCs or a T cell subset sorted from them (not recorded which). The receptors originated from an adult woman who had mild COVID-19 (a few samples of this study predate the infection). Cell type and time point are not known. Both conserved end residues are part of each CDR3. D genes are given only for firm matches. Some rows mark clone size as missing; the rest say once, few, many or name a class of expanded clone.

j_gene: TRBJ1-2; d_gene: TRBD1; len: 15; v_gene: TRBV5-1; abundance: few; CDR3aa: CASSLWTGGFDGYTF; CDR3nt: TGCGCCAGCAGCCTATGGACAGGGGGCTTTGATGGCTACACCTTC
j_gene: TRBJ2-7; d_gene: -; len: 17; v_gene: TRBV7-8; abundance: -; CDR3aa: CASSLGRRGRRPYEQYF; CDR3nt: TGTGCCAGCAGCTTAGGACGTCGGGGACGCAGGCCCTACGAGCAGTACTTC
j_gene: TRBJ2-7; d_gene: -; len: 15; v_gene: TRBV6-2/TRBV6-3; abundance: -; CDR3aa: CASSYPTAGTYEQYF; CDR3nt: TGTGCCAGCAGTTACCCAACGGCAGGGACCTACGAGCAGTACTTC
j_gene: TRBJ2-3; d_gene: TRBD1; len: 17; v_gene: TRBV7-3; abundance: few; CDR3aa: CASSLTGVEGGVDTQYF; CDR3nt: TGTGCCAGCAGCTTAACGGGGGTCGAAGGGGGCGTAGATACGCAGTATTTT
j_gene: TRBJ2-1; d_gene: -; len: 15; v_gene: TRBV7-8; abundance: -; CDR3aa: CASSLEGLEFNEQFF; CDR3nt: TGTGCCAGCAGCTTGGAGGGTCTAGAATTCAATGAGCAGTTCTTC
j_gene: TRBJ2-7; d_gene: -; len: 16; v_gene: TRBV20-1; abundance: few; CDR3aa: CSARAWGGGSSYEQYF; CDR3nt: TGCAGTGCTAGAGCGTGGGGGGGCGGGAGCTCCTACGAGCAGTACTTC
j_gene: TRBJ1-2; d_gene: TRBD1; len: 14; v_gene: TRBV12-3/TRBV12-4; abundance: -; CDR3aa: CASSFVPGTVGHTF; CDR3nt: TGTGCCAGCAGTTTCGTCCCCGGGACAGTGGGCCACACCTTC
j_gene: TRBJ1-1; d_gene: TRBD1; len: 15; v_gene: TRBV14; abundance: few; CDR3aa: CASSQDDQGVTEAFF; CDR3nt: TGTGCCAGCAGCCAAGACGACCAGGGGGTAACTGAAGCTTTCTTT
j_gene: TRBJ2-7; d_gene: TRBD2; len: 13; v_gene: TRBV20-1; abundance: -; CDR3aa: CSIGRGGSYEQYF; CDR3nt: TGCAGTATCGGGAGGGGGGGGTCCTACGAGCAGTACTTC
j_gene: TRBJ2-2; d_gene: -; len: 13; v_gene: TRBV3-1; abundance: many; CDR3aa: CASSPPNTGELFF; CDR3nt: TGTGCCAGCAGCCCCCCGAACACCGGGGAGCTGTTTTTT
j_gene: TRBJ2-6; d_gene: TRBD1; len: 16; v_gene: TRBV7-3; abundance: few; CDR3aa: CASSLGQGDAANVLTF; CDR3nt: TGTGCCAGCAGCTTAGGACAGGGCGATGCGGCCAACGTCCTGACTTTC
j_gene: TRBJ2-2; d_gene: TRBD1; len: 16; v_gene: TRBV28; abundance: few; CDR3aa: CASSSPRQGNTGELFF; CDR3nt: TGTGCCAGCAGCTCGCCCAGACAGGGTAACACCGGGGAGCTGTTTTTT
j_gene: TRBJ2-2; d_gene: TRBD1; len: 17; v_gene: TRBV12-3/TRBV12-4; abundance: few; CDR3aa: CASTLRILGQASRELFF; CDR3nt: TGTGCCAGCACTCTCCGAATATTGGGACAGGCCTCCCGGGAGCTGTTTTTT
j_gene: TRBJ2-2; d_gene: TRBD2; len: 15; v_gene: TRBV2; abundance: -; CDR3aa: CASRRLAAGTGELFF; CDR3nt: TGTGCCAGCCGGAGACTAGCCGCAGGGACCGGGGAGCTGTTTTTT
j_gene: TRBJ2-1; d_gene: -; len: 15; v_gene: TRBV19; abundance: -; CDR3aa: CASSMTRYGYNEQFF; CDR3nt: TGTGCCAGTAGTATGACTAGGTATGGGTACAATGAGCAGTTCTTC
j_gene: TRBJ2-5; d_gene: -; len: 14; v_gene: TRBV5-1; abundance: -; CDR3aa: CASSFEGAQETQYF; CDR3nt: TGCGCCAGCAGCTTCGAGGGAGCCCAAGAGACCCAGTACTTC
j_gene: TRBJ1-5; d_gene: -; len: 14; v_gene: TRBV24-1; abundance: -; CDR3aa: CATSDLLGDQPQHF; CDR3nt: TGTGCCACCAGTGATTTGCTAGGGGATCAGCCCCAGCATTTT
j_gene: TRBJ2-7; d_gene: -; len: 11; v_gene: TRBV20-1; abundance: -; CDR3aa: CSAQDYYEQYF; CDR3nt: TGCAGTGCGCAAGACTACTACGAGCAGTACTTC
j_gene: TRBJ2-2; d_gene: -; len: 12; v_gene: TRBV19; abundance: few; CDR3aa: CASTRRDGELFF; CDR3nt: TGTGCCAGTACCAGGAGGGACGGGGAGCTGTTTTTT
j_gene: TRBJ2-7; d_gene: TRBD2; len: 14; v_gene: TRBV12-3/TRBV12-4; abundance: few; CDR3aa: CASSKAGFDYEQYF; CDR3nt: TGTGCCAGCAGTAAAGCGGGATTCGACTACGAGCAGTACTTC
j_gene: TRBJ1-1; d_gene: TRBD1; len: 14; v_gene: TRBV5-4; abundance: once; CDR3aa: CASSSTGVGTEAFF; CDR3nt: TGTGCCAGCAGCTCGACAGGGGTTGGCACTGAAGCTTTCTTT
j_gene: TRBJ2-1; d_gene: -; len: 14; v_gene: TRBV12-3/TRBV12-4; abundance: -; CDR3aa: CASWLASSSAEQFF; CDR3nt: TGTGCCAGTTGGCTGGCGTCTTCATCGGCTGAGCAGTTCTTC
j_gene: TRBJ2-1; d_gene: TRBD1; len: 12; v_gene: TRBV12-3/TRBV12-4; abundance: -; CDR3aa: CASSPTGVMEFF; CDR3nt: TGTGCCAGCAGTCCGACAGGGGTTATGGAGTTCTTC
j_gene: TRBJ2-3; d_gene: TRBD2; len: 14; v_gene: TRBV20-1; abundance: -; CDR3aa: CSARRLAERNTQYF; CDR3nt: TGCAGTGCTAGACGGCTAGCGGAACGAAATACGCAGTATTTT
j_gene: TRBJ1-6; d_gene: -; len: 17; v_gene: TRBV6-5; abundance: few; CDR3aa: CASRKGGGTLDNSPLHF; CDR3nt: TGTGCCAGCAGAAAAGGGGGAGGAACCCTCGATAATTCACCCCTCCACTTT
j_gene: TRBJ1-1; d_gene: -; len: 15; v_gene: TRBV23-1; abundance: -; CDR3aa: CASSQFTGARTEAFF; CDR3nt: TGCGCCAGCAGTCAATTTACGGGGGCGCGCACTGAAGCTTTCTTT
j_gene: TRBJ1-2; d_gene: TRBD1; len: 14; v_gene: TRBV10-3; abundance: many; CDR3aa: CAISRDSTNYGYTF; CDR3nt: TGTGCCATCAGTAGGGACAGCACTAACTATGGCTACACCTTC
j_gene: TRBJ2-5; d_gene: TRBD2; len: 14; v_gene: TRBV29-1; abundance: few; CDR3aa: CSVKAAGGPRTQYF; CDR3nt: TGCAGCGTTAAGGCGGCGGGAGGGCCGAGGACCCAGTACTTC
j_gene: TRBJ2-5; d_gene: TRBD2; len: 15; v_gene: TRBV18; abundance: few; CDR3aa: CASSRTSGRQETQYF; CDR3nt: TGTGCCAGCTCGAGGACTAGCGGGAGGCAAGAGACCCAGTACTTC